This T cell receptor beta chain came from a study of PD-L1 blockade in urothelial cancer. Across the study: From about 2014, patients received atezolizumab, given as 1,200 mg intravenously every 3 weeks. The median T cell count in blood samples was over 140,000. Overall study findings and caveats: Below-median blood TCR clonality before treatment forecast better survival.

Only in-frame clones appear in the TCRdb table, and some are missing; sequencing was by immunoSEQ multiplex PCR. The sample records about 84,000 clones, more than 75% being singletons. Samples were collected from each patient before treatment and during treatment. Each patient gave between 1 and 8 of them in total. Remarks on this clone: Its matching antigen is unknown.

The starting material was PBMCs, obtained around atezolizumab (anti-PD-L1) treatment. The TCR sequence derives from an older man with urothelial cancer.

The CDR3 DNA follows: TGTGCCTGGGTAGCGGGAGGAGTAGGGAATGAGCAGTTCTTC. Protein product: CAWVAGGVGNEQFF. The chain employs TRBV30 and TRBJ2-1; 10 nucleotides agree with TRBD2. Looked up from germline, CDR1 is GTSNPN and CDR2 is SVGIG (reference sequence). Trimming took 5 bases from V and 7 from J; bases not matched to a gene: 8. This CDR3 is built from 14 residues.